The clone carrying this TCR beta chain was detected many times. The data were obtained in a study of T-cell reconstitution after alpha-beta-depleted transplantation in children. The CDR3 contains 19 residues. Germline trimming cut 1 base from V and 4 bases from J; bases unmatched to any gene: 13. Per germline, CDR1 SEHNR and CDR2 FQNEAQ (reference sequence). This sample's TCRbeta library carried unique molecular identifier barcodes. In TCRdb, the PCR reads were re-called with MiXCR into one record per CDR3 protein. The sample records 200,000 to 300,000 distinct CDR3 sequences, more than 10% being singletons.

The chain couples TRBV7-9 to TRBJ2-2; 9 bases line up with TRBD1. This receptor was taken from a human donor who donated a stem cell graft to a child with acute lymphoblastic leukemia. The source material was PBMCs from the stem cell graft donor, sampled from the stem cell graft. The CDR3 coding sequence is TGTGCCAGCAGCTTAGTAAGGTCCCTCCGGACAGGGGCCACCGGGGAGCTGTTTTTT. This gives the protein CASSLVRSLRTGATGELFF.